Listed below are T cell receptor beta chains from one sample, sequenced in a study of identifying expanded T cells in peripheral blood. Sequencing used immunoSEQ multiplex PCR; TCRdb keeps in-frame clones, though not all of them. The sample contains roughly 86,000 clones, 70% to 90% of which appear only once. The sample taken for sequencing was blood. These receptors were taken from a person between 18 and 75 years old in good health. CDR3s include the opening cysteine and the closing phenylalanine or tryptophan. D genes are given only for firm matches. Where a row states a size, it is once, few, many or the class of an expanded clone; other rows omit it.

D	V	J	size	DNA	CDR3
.	TRBV5-6	TRBJ1-4	.	TGTGCCAGCAGCTTGGACGGCGTCAGCCTGTTTTTT	CASSLDGVSLFF
.	TRBV10-3	TRBJ2-5	.	TGTGCCATCAGACCGGGAGAACAAGAGACCCAGTACTTC	CAIRPGEQETQYF
.	TRBV7-2	TRBJ2-1	.	TGTGCCAGCAGCTTAGCCTCGTCGGGGTATGCGGAGCAGTTCTTC	CASSLASSGYAEQFF
.	TRBV5-1	TRBJ2-3	.	TGCGCCAGCAGCTCAACTAAAAGCACAGATACGCAGTATTTT	CASSSTKSTDTQYF
.	TRBV6-5	TRBJ1-1	.	TGTGCCAGTTATCAGGGTAACACTGAAGCTTTCTTT	CASYQGNTEAFF
.	TRBV18	TRBJ1-2	.	TGTGCCAGCTCACCAATGGGACGTAACTATGGCTACACCTTC	CASSPMGRNYGYTF
TRBD1	TRBV7-3	TRBJ1-1	once	TGCGCCAGCAGCCAGGGACAGGGTGTAAACACTGAAGCTTTCTTT	CASSQGQGVNTEAFF
.	TRBV19	TRBJ1-1	.	TGTGCCAGTAGTCCCTGGGGGGGACCGAACACTGAAGCTTTCTTT	CASSPWGGPNTEAFF
.	TRBV11-2	TRBJ2-1	few	TGTGCCAGCAGCTTGGATCCGGGACTCCAGCAGTTCTTC	CASSLDPGLQQFF
TRBD1	TRBV25-1	TRBJ1-5	.	TGTGCCAGCAGTGAGACAGGGGGAAGCAATCAGCCCCAGCATTTT	CASSETGGSNQPQHF
.	TRBV27	TRBJ2-2	.	TGTGCCAGCAGTTCCGGGACCACCGGGGAGCTGTTTTTT	CASSSGTTGELFF
.	TRBV7-9	TRBJ1-1	.	TGTGCCAGCAGATATGATAACACTGAAGCTTTCTTT	CASRYDNTEAFF
.	TRBV28	TRBJ2-2	.	TGTGCCAGCAGTTTGATGGGCACCGGGGAGCTGTTTTTT	CASSLMGTGELFF
.	TRBV4-1	TRBJ1-2	.	TGCGCCAGCAGCCAAGACACTTACAGAAACAACTATGGCTACACCTTC	CASSQDTYRNNYGYTF
TRBD1	TRBV9	TRBJ2-7	.	TGTGCCAGCAGCGTAGCCACAGGGGCATCCTACGAGCAGTACTTC	CASSVATGASYEQYF
TRBD2	TRBV19	TRBJ2-3	.	TGTGCCAGTAGTCTGCAGCGGGGGGGCCGGGCTACGCAGTATTTT	CASSLQRGGRATQYF
TRBD1	TRBV4-3	TRBJ1-3	.	TGCGCCAGCAGCCAAGAGACAGGGGCGTCTGGAAACACCATATATTTT	CASSQETGASGNTIYF
.	TRBV7-2	TRBJ1-1	once	TGTGCCAGCAGCCCAACGGTTCTGGGCGCTTTCTTT	CASSPTVLGAFF
.	TRBV7-2	TRBJ2-3	few	TGTGCCAGCAGCCCTCTAGCGTCGGGCACAGATACGCAGTATTTT	CASSPLASGTDTQYF
.	TRBV7-2	TRBJ2-7	.	TGTGCCAGCAGCACCTCCGGGACACTGCCAGGGGAGCAGTACTTC	CASSTSGTLPGEQYF
.	TRBV13	TRBJ1-3	.	TGTGCCAGCAGCTTATGGGGATCTGGAAACACCATATATTTT	CASSLWGSGNTIYF
TRBD1	TRBV4-3	TRBJ2-7	few	TGCGCCAGCAGCCAATTCTGGGACAGGGCCTACGAGCAGTACTTC	CASSQFWDRAYEQYF
.	TRBV15	TRBJ2-7	.	TGTGCCACCAGCAGGGGCGCGTCGGGATACGAGCAGTACTTC	CATSRGASGYEQYF
.	TRBV5-6	TRBJ2-7	.	TGTGCCAGCAGCTGGTCGGGGGAGCAGTACTTC	CASSWSGEQYF
.	TRBV11-3	TRBJ1-1	.	TGTGCCAGCAGCTTATTGGGTATGGGATACTTATACACTGAAGCTTTCTTT	CASSLLGMGYLYTEAFF
TRBD1	TRBV5-5	TRBJ2-5	.	TGTGCCAGCAGCCATGACAGGGGTGTGGAGACCCAGTACTTC	CASSHDRGVETQYF
.	TRBV29-1	TRBJ2-1	.	TGCAGCGTTCCGAAGGGGGGCTCCTACAATGAGCAGTTCTTC	CSVPKGGSYNEQFF
.	TRBV2	TRBJ2-3	.	TGTGCCAGCACATCGCGAGATACGCAGTATTTT	CASTSRDTQYF
TRBD2	TRBV27	TRBJ2-6	.	TGTGCCAGCAGTTTTCGCGGGGGATCCACTGGGGCCAACGTCCTGACTTTC	CASSFRGGSTGANVLTF
TRBD1	TRBV10-2	TRBJ1-1	.	TGCGCCAGCAGGGACCTGACAGGGGCGATGAACACTGAAGCTTTCTTT	CASRDLTGAMNTEAFF
.	TRBV18	TRBJ1-2	few	TGTGCCAGCTCACTGGGTAACCAGCGCTATGGCTACACCTTC	CASSLGNQRYGYTF
.	TRBV9	TRBJ1-1	.	TGTGCCAGCAGTCGGGAATTGGGCACTGAAGCTTTCTTT	CASSRELGTEAFF
.	TRBV4-1	TRBJ1-1	.	TGCGCCAGCAGCTATGGAACAGCGAACACTGAAGCTTTCTTT	CASSYGTANTEAFF
TRBD2	TRBV5-1	TRBJ2-3	.	TGCGCCAGCAGCCCCCTTGGGGGGGGGACAGATACGCAGTATTTT	CASSPLGGGTDTQYF
.	TRBV6-6	TRBJ1-1	.	TGTGCCAGCAGGGCTCAGGGAACTGAAGCTTTCTTT	CASRAQGTEAFF
TRBD1	TRBV18	TRBJ2-2	once	TGTGCCAGCTCAGAGTACAGGACAGGGAACACCGGGGAGCTGTTTTTT	CASSEYRTGNTGELFF
.	TRBV30	TRBJ1-1	.	TGTGCCTGGAACCTCCCGAACACTGAAGCTTTCTTT	CAWNLPNTEAFF
TRBD1	TRBV11-2	TRBJ1-5	.	TGTGCCAGCAGCTTGGGACAGAATCAGCCCCAGCATTTT	CASSLGQNQPQHF
TRBD1	TRBV2	TRBJ1-5	.	TGTGCCAGCATCGGCGACAGGGGGAATCAGCCCCAGCATTTT	CASIGDRGNQPQHF
.	TRBV4-1	TRBJ1-2	.	TGCGCCAGCAGCCAACAGGGCCTTGGGAGCTATGGCTACACCTTC	CASSQQGLGSYGYTF
.	TRBV15	TRBJ2-3	.	TGTGCCACCAGCAGAGAGAGGCTAGGAGGAGACGGGTCAGATACGCAGTATTTT	CATSRERLGGDGSDTQYF
TRBD1	TRBV11-3	TRBJ2-7	.	TGTGCCAGCAGCTTGCAGGGACAGGGTGTGGGCGAGCAGTACTTC	CASSLQGQGVGEQYF
.	TRBV5-8	TRBJ1-5	.	TGTGCCAGCAGCTTGATGTGGGGACCTAATCAGCCCCAGCATTTT	CASSLMWGPNQPQHF
TRBD2	TRBV15	TRBJ2-1	.	TGTGCCACCAGCAGAGATGGGACTAGCGGGACCGTTAATGAGCAGTTCTTC	CATSRDGTSGTVNEQFF